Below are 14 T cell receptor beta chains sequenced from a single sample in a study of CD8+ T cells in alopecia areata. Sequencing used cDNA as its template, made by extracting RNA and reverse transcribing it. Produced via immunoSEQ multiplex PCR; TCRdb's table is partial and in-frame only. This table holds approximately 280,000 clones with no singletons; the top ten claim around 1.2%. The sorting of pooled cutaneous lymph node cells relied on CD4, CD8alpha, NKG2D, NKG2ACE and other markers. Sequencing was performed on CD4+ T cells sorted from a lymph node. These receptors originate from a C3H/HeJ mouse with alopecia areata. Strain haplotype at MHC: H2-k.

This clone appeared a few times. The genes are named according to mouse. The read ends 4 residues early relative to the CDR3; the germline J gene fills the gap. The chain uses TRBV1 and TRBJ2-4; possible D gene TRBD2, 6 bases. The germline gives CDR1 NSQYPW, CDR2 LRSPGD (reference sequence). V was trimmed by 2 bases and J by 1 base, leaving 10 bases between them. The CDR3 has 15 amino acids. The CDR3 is CTCSALGEGQNTLYF. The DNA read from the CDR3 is TGCACCTGCAGTGCATTGGGGGAGGGTCAAAAC.

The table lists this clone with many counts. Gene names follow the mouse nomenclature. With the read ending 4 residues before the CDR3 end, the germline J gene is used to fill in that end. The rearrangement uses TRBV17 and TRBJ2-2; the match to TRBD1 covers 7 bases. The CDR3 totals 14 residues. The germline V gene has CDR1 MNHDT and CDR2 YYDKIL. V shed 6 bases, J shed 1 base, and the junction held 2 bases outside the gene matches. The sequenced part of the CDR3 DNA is TGTGCTAGCAGGAGACAGGGAAACACCGGG. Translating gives CASRRQGNTG. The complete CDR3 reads CASRRQGNTGQLYF.

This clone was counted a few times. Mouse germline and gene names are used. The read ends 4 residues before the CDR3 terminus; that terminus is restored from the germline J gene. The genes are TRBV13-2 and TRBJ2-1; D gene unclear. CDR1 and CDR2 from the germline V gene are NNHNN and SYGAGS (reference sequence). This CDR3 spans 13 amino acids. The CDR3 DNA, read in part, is TGTGCCAGCGGTGTCCCTCAGGAAGCT. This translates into CASGVPQEA. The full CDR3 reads CASGVPQEAEQFF.

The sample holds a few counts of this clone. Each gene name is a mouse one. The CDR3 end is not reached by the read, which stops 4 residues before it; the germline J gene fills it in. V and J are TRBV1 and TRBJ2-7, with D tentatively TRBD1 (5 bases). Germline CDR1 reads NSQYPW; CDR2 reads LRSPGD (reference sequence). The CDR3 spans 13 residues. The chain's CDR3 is CTCSAGRVYEQYF. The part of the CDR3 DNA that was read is TGCACCTGCAGTGCAGGCAGGGTATAT.

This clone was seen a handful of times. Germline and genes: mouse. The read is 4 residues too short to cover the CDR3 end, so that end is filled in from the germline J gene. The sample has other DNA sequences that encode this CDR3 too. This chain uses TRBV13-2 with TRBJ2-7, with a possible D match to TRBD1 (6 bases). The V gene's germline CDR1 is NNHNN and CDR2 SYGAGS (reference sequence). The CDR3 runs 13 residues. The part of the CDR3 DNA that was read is TGTGCCAGCGGTGATGCCGGACAGTAT. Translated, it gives CASGDAGQY. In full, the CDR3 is CASGDAGQYEQYF.

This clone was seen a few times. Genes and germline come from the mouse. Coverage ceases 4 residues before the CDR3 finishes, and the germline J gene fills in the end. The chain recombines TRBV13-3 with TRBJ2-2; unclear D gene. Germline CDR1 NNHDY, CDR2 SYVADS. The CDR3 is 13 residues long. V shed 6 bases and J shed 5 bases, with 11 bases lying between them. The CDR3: CASTQDRTGQLYF. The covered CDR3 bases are TGTGCCAGCACCCAGGATCGTACCGGG.

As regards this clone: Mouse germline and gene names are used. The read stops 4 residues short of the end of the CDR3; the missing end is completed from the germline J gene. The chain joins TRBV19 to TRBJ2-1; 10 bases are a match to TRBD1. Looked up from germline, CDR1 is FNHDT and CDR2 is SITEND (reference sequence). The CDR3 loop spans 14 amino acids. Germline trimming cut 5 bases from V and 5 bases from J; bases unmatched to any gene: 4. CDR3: CASSDRGRDAEQFF. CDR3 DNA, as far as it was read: TGTGCCAGCAGCGACAGGGGGCGCGATGCT.

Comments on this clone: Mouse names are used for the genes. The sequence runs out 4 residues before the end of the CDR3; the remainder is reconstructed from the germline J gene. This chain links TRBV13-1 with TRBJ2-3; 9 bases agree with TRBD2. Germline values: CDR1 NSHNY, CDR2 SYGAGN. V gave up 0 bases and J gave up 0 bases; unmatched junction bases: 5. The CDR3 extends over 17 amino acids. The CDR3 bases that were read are TGTGCCAGCAGTGATGGTGGGGGGGCGCGTAGTGCAGAA. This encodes CASSDGGGARSAE. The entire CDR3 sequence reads CASSDGGGARSAETLYF.

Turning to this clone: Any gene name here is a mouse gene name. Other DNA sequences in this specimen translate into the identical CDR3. This CDR3 is CASSQEGADTQYF. CDR3 bases read: TGTGCCAGCAGCCAAGAGGGGGCCGAC. V is TRBV5 and J is TRBJ2-5; D is possibly TRBD1 or TRBD2 (6 bases each). The CDR3 goes on 4 residues after the read ends, and that part is filled in from the germline J gene. CDR1 is LGHNA, CDR2 YNLKQL, per germline (reference sequence). The CDR3 spans 13 residues.

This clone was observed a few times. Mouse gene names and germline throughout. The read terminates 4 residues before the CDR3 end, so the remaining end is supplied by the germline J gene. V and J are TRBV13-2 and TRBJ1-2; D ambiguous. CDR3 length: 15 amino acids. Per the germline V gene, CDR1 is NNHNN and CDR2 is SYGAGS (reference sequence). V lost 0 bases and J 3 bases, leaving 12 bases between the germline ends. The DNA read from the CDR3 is TGTGCCAGCGGTGATGCTTGGCAGGTTGACTCC. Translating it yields CASGDAWQVDS. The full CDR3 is CASGDAWQVDSDYTF.

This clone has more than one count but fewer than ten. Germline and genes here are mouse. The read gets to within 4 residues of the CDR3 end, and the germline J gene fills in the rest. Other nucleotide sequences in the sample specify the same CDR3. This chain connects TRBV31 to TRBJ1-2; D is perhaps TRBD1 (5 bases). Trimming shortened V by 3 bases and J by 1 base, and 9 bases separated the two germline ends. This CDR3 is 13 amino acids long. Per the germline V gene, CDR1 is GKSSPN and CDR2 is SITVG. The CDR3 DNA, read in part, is TGTGCCTGGAGCCTCAGGGTAAACTCC. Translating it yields CAWSLRVNS. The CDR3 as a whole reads CAWSLRVNSDYTF.

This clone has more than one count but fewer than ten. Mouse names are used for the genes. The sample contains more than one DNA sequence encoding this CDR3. The CDR3 DNA, read in part, is TGCACCTGCAGTGGCGACAAAAACACCGGG. Translated: CTCSGDKNTG. The entire CDR3 sequence reads CTCSGDKNTGQLYF. The genes are TRBV1 and TRBJ2-2, with no clear D. The CDR3 end is not reached by the read, which stops 4 residues before it; the germline J gene fills it in. The CDR3 consists of 14 residues. CDR1 NSQYPW and CDR2 LRSPGD come from the germline V gene (reference sequence). Trimming took 4 bases from V and 1 from J, leaving 7 bases between them.

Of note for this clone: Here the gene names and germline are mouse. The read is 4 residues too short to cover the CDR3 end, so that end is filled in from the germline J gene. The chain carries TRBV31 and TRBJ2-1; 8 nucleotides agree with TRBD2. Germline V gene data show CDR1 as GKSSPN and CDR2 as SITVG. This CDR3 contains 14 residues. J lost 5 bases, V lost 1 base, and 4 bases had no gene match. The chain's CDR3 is CAWSRLGMDAEQFF. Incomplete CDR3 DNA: TGTGCCTGGAGTCGACTGGGGATGGATGCT.

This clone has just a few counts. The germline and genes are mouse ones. This CDR3 reads CASRHWGFFYEQYF. CDR3 bases read: TGTGCCAGCAGGCACTGGGGGTTTTTTTAT. The rearrangement joins TRBV13-3 to TRBJ2-7, with 8 nucleotides matching TRBD2. Read coverage stops 4 residues before the CDR3 terminus; the germline J gene supplies the remainder. CDR1 and CDR2 from the germline V gene are NNHDY and SYVADS. The CDR3 has 14 amino acids.